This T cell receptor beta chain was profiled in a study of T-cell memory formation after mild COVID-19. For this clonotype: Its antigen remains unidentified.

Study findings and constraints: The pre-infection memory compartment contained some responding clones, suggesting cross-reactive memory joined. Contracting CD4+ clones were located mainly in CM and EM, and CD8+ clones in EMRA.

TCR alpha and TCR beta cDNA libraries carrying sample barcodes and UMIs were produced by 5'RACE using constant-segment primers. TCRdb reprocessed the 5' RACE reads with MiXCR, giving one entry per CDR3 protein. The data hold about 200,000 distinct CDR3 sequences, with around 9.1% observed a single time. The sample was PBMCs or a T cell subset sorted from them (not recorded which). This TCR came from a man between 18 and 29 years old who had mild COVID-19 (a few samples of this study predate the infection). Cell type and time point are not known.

The CDR3 DNA sequence: TGTGCCAGCGCCGTCCACCACTCCTACGAGCAGTACGTC. Its translation is CASAVHHSYEQYV. This sequence joins TRBV7-3 and TRBJ2-7; D gene uncertain. Germline CDR1 SGHTA, CDR2 FQGTGA. The CDR3 is 13 residues long. The ends were cut back, 8 bases at V and 0 bases at J, with 11 bases in the middle.